This T cell receptor beta chain was sequenced in a study of blood T cells in healthy people across ages. The study, taken as a whole, reports: It was not known whether donors were CMV positive (a possible confounder of expanded clonotype changes).

Peripheral blood was drawn, roughly 10 milliliters per donor. This CDR3 is 13 amino acids long. Germline lookup yields CDR1 SNHLY and CDR2 FYNNEI. V was clipped by 6 bases and J by 7 bases; unmatched bases: 8. On this clonotype: The target antigen is unknown.

For the second PCR, which ran for about 6 to 11 cycles, a sample-barcoded 5' primer and a J-beta primer mix were used. Paired-end reads containing CDR3 totaled no fewer than 3 million for each sample. From the 5' RACE reads, TCRdb called clonotypes with MiXCR, one entry per CDR3 protein. The sample includes under 2 million distinct CDR3 sequences, about 35% of them seen just once. The chain combines TRBV2 with TRBJ1-1; 7 bases match TRBD1. The sample consisted of blood. The receptor's source is a woman aged 25 to 39 in good health. The CDR3 nucleotides are TGTGCCAGCAGCACCCAGGGGGAAGGTGAAGCTTTCTTT. This translates into CASSTQGEGEAFF.